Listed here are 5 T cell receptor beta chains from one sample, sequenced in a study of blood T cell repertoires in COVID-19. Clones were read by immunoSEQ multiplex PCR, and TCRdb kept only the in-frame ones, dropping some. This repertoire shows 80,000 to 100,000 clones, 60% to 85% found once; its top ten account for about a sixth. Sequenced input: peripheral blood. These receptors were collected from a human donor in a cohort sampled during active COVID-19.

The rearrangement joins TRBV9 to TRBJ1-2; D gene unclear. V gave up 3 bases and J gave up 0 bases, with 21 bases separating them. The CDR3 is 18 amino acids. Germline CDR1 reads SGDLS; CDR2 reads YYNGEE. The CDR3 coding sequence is TGTGCCAGCAGCGACGGGGTACCTACCCAGTTAGCTAACTATGGCTACACCTTC. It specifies CASSDGVPTQLANYGYTF.

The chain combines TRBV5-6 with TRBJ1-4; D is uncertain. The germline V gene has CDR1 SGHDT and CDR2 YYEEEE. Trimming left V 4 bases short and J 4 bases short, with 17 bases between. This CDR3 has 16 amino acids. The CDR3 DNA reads TGTGCCAGCAGCCGTCTATACCAGGCGTTTAATGAAAAACTGTTTTTT. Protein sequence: CASSRLYQAFNEKLFF.

The CDR3 region is CASARRRGGGEQYF. As DNA, the CDR3 is TGTGCCAGCGCACGTCGGCGGGGGGGAGGCGAGCAGTACTTC. The chain couples TRBV27 to TRBJ2-7; TRBD2 agrees at 9 bases. Germline values: CDR1 MNHEY, CDR2 SMNVEV (reference sequence). CDR3 length: 14 amino acids. Losses at the gene ends were 8 bases for V and 6 bases for J; bases not matched to a gene: 11.

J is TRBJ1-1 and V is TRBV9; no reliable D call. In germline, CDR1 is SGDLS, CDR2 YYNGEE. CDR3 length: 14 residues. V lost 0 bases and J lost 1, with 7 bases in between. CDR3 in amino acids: CASSVAGGNTEAFF. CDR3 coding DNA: TGTGCCAGCAGCGTAGCAGGTGGGAACACTGAAGCTTTCTTT.

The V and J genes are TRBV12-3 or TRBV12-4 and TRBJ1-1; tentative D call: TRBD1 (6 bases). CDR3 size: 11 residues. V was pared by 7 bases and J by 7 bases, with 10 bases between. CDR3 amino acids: CASIGDIEAFF. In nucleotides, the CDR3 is TGTGCCAGCATAGGGGACATTGAAGCTTTCTTT.